Shown below are 6 T cell receptor beta chains from a single sample sequenced in a study of Graves' ophthalmopathy and Graves' hyperthyroidism. Using RNA transcripts, the TCR beta CDR3 regions were amplified. First-round RT-PCR with HTBI primers preceded a second-round multiplex PCR. TCRdb analysed the multiplex PCR reads with MiXCR anew, one entry per CDR3 protein. Of approximately 700,000 distinct CDR3 sequences detected, over 40% appear once; the ten largest clones hold more than 3%. What was sequenced was peripheral blood. These receptors all come from an adult man with Graves' ophthalmopathy.

This clonotype was detected many times. The chain employs TRBV7-2 and TRBJ1-2, with D unclear. The V end was cut by 1 base, the J end by 6 bases, with 15 bases between. The CDR3 length is 15 residues. Germline V CDR1 and CDR2: SGHTA, FQGNSA. The CDR3 is CASSLGRSEGDGYTF. The CDR3 bases are TGTGCCAGCAGCTTAGGGCGGTCGGAGGGCGATGGCTACACCTTC.

This clonotype came up many times. The chain couples TRBV2 to TRBJ1-6, with D possibly being TRBD1 (5 bases). Trimming pared 6 bases from V and 8 bases from J, leaving 8 bases between. Germline CDR1 SNHLY, CDR2 FYNNEI. This CDR3 comprises 12 residues. CDR3 in amino acids: CASRGLDSPLHF. The CDR3 DNA reads as TGTGCCAGCAGGGGGCTGGATTCACCCCTCCACTTT.

Many counts were recorded for this clonotype. The V call is TRBV4-1, the J call TRBJ2-7; D remains ambiguous. The CDR3 spans 13 residues. Trimming stripped 1 base from V and 3 bases from J, with 7 bases between. Germline V gene data show CDR1 as MGHRA and CDR2 as YSYEKL. The CDR3 protein is CASSQVEHYEQYF. CDR3 coding DNA: TGCGCCAGCAGCCAAGTGGAGCACTACGAGCAGTACTTC.

The genes are TRBV7-9 and TRBJ1-6; possible D gene TRBD1, 5 bases. Germline V gene sequence: CDR1 SEHNR, CDR2 FQNEAQ (reference sequence). CDR3 length: 15 amino acids. Trimming shortened V by 1 base and J by 9 bases, and 13 bases separated the two germline ends. CDR3 in DNA: TGTGCCAGCAGCTTAGATCTGGGGCCTAGTTCACCCCTCCACTTT. Its translation: CASSLDLGPSSPLHF.

Concerning this clonotype: At one of its ends the junction is not consistent with the germline gene, which may arise from a read error. This sequence joins TRBV10-3 and TRBJ1-5; unclear D gene. The CDR3 consists of 15 residues. Germline CDR1 reads ENHRY; CDR2 reads SYGVKD. The CDR3 nucleotides read TGTGCCAGCAGTTACTCGGGTGGTCGCAATCAGCCCCAGCATTTT. Translating it yields CASSYSGGRNQPQHF.

This clonotype occurred many times. V and J are TRBV7-2 and TRBJ1-2; D not resolved. V was clipped by 1 base and J by 4 bases, with 10 bases between them. The length of the CDR3 is 14 residues. Germline V gene data show CDR1 as SGHTA and CDR2 as FQGNSA. In DNA form, the CDR3 reads TGTGCCAGCAGCTTAGATCCGGGGTCCTATGGCTACACCTTC. It yields the protein CASSLDPGSYGYTF.